This T cell receptor (beta chain) was recorded in a study of T cells in Graves' hyperthyroidism and ophthalmopathy. Study conclusions and caveats: Patients with ophthalmopathy were separated from those with stable hyperthyroidism by a 13 V-J model.

Trimming at V came to 5 bases and at J to 3 bases, leaving 6 bases not matched to a gene. The length of the CDR3 is 14 residues. CDR1 and CDR2 from the germline V gene are MNHNS and SASEGT. RNA transcripts yielded amplified TCR beta CDR3 regions. An initial round of RT-PCR targeting the TCR CDR3 relied on the HTBI primer set. TCRdb processed the multiplex PCR reads anew with MiXCR; each CDR3 protein has one entry. The table shows 390,000 or so distinct CDR3 sequences, with 14% to 15% occurring only once. This clonotype was counted many times. The antigen is undetermined. The TCR comes from a man aged 18 to 30 with Graves' ophthalmopathy. The chain employs TRBV6-1 and TRBJ2-5; 7 bases fit TRBD2. The sample was blood. CDR3 coding DNA: TGTGCCAGCAGTTACGGGAGGCTTGAAGAGACCCAGTACTTC. Protein: CASSYGRLEETQYF.